This T cell receptor (beta chain) was documented in a study of Graves' ophthalmopathy and Graves' hyperthyroidism. Transcripts of RNA were the source for amplifying TCR beta CDR3 regions. First-round RT-PCR employed HTBI primers, with a second-round multiplex PCR after it. TCRdb re-derived calls from the multiplex PCR reads in MiXCR, one entry per CDR3 protein. The sample comprises approximately 700,000 distinct CDR3 sequences, more than 40% of which are singletons, and around 3% rests with the top ten. This CDR3 is 15 amino acids long. V shed 1 base and J shed 4 bases, with 14 bases lying between them. Germline V gene sequence: CDR1 MGHRA, CDR2 YSYEKL. Many counts were recorded for this clonotype.

The material sequenced was peripheral blood. The sequence was collected from an adult man with Graves' ophthalmopathy. The V call is TRBV4-1, the J call TRBJ2-7, with D possibly being TRBD1 (7 bases). The CDR3 DNA reads as TGCGCCAGCAGCCAAGTCGGCAGGGGGAGGTACGAGCAGTACTTC. It specifies CASSQVGRGRYEQYF.